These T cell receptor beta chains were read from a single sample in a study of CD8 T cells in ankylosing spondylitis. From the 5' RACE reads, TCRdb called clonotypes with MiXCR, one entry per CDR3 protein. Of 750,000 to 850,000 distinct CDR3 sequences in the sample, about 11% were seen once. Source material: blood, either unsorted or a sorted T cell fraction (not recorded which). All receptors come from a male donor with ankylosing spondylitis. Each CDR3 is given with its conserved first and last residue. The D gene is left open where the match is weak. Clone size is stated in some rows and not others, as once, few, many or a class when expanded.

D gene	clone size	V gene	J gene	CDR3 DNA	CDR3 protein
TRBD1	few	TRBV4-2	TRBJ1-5	TGTGCCAGCAGCCAACCTCTCGGACAGGGCAATCAGCCCCAGCATTTT	CASSQPLGQGNQPQHF
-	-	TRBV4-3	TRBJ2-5	TGCGCCAGCAGCCACACCCCGGAGTCTGGGACCCAGTACTTC	CASSHTPESGTQYF
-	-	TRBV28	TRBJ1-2	TGTGCCAGCAGATCAGAGGGCATTAAAGGCAACTATGGCTACACCTTC	CASRSEGIKGNYGYTF
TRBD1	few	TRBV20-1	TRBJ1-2	TGCAGTGCTAGAGATCTTGGGGACAGGGTGGTCCCCGGCTATGGCTACACCTTC	CSARDLGDRVVPGYGYTF
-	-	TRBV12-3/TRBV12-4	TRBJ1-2	TGTGCCAGCAGTTTACGGAGGGAATATGGCTACACCTTC	CASSLRREYGYTF
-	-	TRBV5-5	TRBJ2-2	TGTGCCAGCAGCTTGATTAGTATCGTTGGGAACACCGGGGAGCTGTTTTTT	CASSLISIVGNTGELFF
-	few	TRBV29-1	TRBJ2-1	TGCAGCACGAGTCGGAGTTCCTACAATGAGCAGTTCTTC	CSTSRSSYNEQFF
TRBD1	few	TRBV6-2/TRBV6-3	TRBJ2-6	TGTGCCAGCAGTTACTCGCTCGGGACAGGTTTCTCTGGGGCCAACGTCCTGACTTTC	CASSYSLGTGFSGANVLTF
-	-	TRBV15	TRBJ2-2	TGTGCCACCAGCAGAGGGGGCCGGGTTCGGAGCACCGGGGAGCTGTTTTTT	CATSRGGRVRSTGELFF
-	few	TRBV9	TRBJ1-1	TGTGCCAGCAGCGTAGATCCCAGGGCTGAAGCTTTCTTT	CASSVDPRAEAFF
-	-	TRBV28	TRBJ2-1	TGTGCCAGCAGTTCCCCGGCGGACAAGAGGGACAATGAGCAGTTCTTC	CASSSPADKRDNEQFF
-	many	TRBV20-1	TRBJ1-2	TGCAGTGCTAGAGACCCCTCGACCCTAGAGGGCTACACCTTC	CSARDPSTLEGYTF
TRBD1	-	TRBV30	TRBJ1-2	TGTGCCTGGAGGTTACAGGGGGTGACTGGCTACACCTTC	CAWRLQGVTGYTF
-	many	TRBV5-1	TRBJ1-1	TGCGCCAGCAGCTTGGTCGAGGGGGCTGAAGCTTTCTTT	CASSLVEGAEAFF
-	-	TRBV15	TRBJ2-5	TGTGCCACCAGCAGAGGTTCCGGGGAGGAGGAAGAGACCCAGTACTTC	CATSRGSGEEEETQYF